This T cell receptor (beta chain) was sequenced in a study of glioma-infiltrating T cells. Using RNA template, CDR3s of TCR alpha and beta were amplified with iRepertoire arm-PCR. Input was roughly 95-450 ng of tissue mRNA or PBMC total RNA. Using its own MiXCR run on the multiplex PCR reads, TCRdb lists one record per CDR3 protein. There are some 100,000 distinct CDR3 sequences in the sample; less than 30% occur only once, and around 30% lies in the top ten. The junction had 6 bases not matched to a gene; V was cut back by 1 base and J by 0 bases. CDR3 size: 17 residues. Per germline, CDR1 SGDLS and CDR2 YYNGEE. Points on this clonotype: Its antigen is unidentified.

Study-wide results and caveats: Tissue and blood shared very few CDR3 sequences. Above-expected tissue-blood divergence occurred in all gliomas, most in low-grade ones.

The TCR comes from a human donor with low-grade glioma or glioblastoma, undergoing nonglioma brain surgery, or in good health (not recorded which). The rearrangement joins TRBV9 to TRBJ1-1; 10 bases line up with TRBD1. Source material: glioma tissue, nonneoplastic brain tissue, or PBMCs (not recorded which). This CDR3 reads CASSVSTGQGLNTEAFF. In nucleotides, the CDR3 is TGTGCCAGCAGCGTATCAACGGGACAGGGGCTGAACACTGAAGCTTTCTTT. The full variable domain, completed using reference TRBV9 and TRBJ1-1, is DSGVTQTPKHLITATGQRVTLRCSPRSGDLSVYWYQQSLDQGLQFLIQYYNGEERAKGNILERFSAQQFPDLHSELNLSSLELGDSALYFCASSVSTGQGLNTEAFFGQGTRLTVV.